These 8 T cell receptor beta chains were sequenced from one sample in a study of blood T cell repertoires in COVID-19. Produced via immunoSEQ multiplex PCR; TCRdb's table is partial and in-frame only. The table includes around 140,000 clones, about 89% detected once. Sequencing input: peripheral blood. These TCRs come from a man aged 55 to 70 with active or convalescent COVID-19.

The gene calls are TRBV24-1 and TRBJ2-2, with TRBD1 as a possible D gene (6 bases). Per germline, CDR1 KGHDR and CDR2 SFDVKD. V lost 4 bases and J 3 bases, leaving 11 bases between the germline ends. CDR3 size: 15 residues. The CDR3 coding sequence is TGTGCCACCAGTGAACCCAGGGGCCACACCGGGGAGCTGTTTTTT. This translates into CATSEPRGHTGELFF.

The chain joins TRBV5-1 to TRBJ2-7, with 11 bases that match TRBD1. With V trimmed by 2 bases and J by 5 bases, 6 bases remained unmatched. From germline, CDR1 is SGHRS and CDR2 YFSETQ. The CDR3 has 15 residues. The CDR3 DNA follows: TGCGCCAGCAGCTTAGGACAGGGGGCTATCCACGAGCAGTACTTC. This encodes CASSLGQGAIHEQYF.

In this sample, this clone turned up once. This chain uses TRBV7-9 with TRBJ2-7; the D gene is possibly TRBD1 (6 bases). CDR1 SEHNR and CDR2 FQNEAQ come from the germline V gene (reference sequence). Trimming took 5 bases from V and 6 from J, leaving 14 bases between them. The CDR3 spans 13 residues. This CDR3 reads CASSATAGAEQYF. CDR3 nucleotide sequence: TGTGCCAGCAGCGCAACCGCAGGGGCCGAGCAGTACTTC. Full variable domain (outside the CDR3, taken from reference TRBV7-9 and TRBJ2-7): DTGVSQNPRHKITKRGQNVTFRCDPISEHNRLYWYRQTLGQGPEFLTYFQNEAQLEKSRLLSDRFSAERPKGSFSTLEIQRTEQGDSAMYLCASSATAGAEQYFGPGTRLTVT.

Comments on this clone: Within the sample, other DNA sequences also encode this same CDR3. The chain joins TRBV7-9 to TRBJ2-1; D possibly corresponds to TRBD1 (5 bases). V dropped 0 bases and J dropped 10 bases, with 10 bases sitting between them. CDR1 is SEHNR and CDR2 is FQNEAQ in the germline V gene (reference sequence). The CDR3 runs 13 residues. CDR3 sequence reads: CASSLAPGYEQFF. The DNA for the CDR3 is TGTGCCAGCAGCTTAGCGCCAGGGTACGAGCAGTTCTTC.

The rearrangement joins TRBV10-2 to TRBJ2-4, with 7 positions matching TRBD1. CDR1 and CDR2 from the germline V gene are WSHSY and SAAADI. Germline trimming cut 3 bases from V and 8 bases from J; bases unmatched to any gene: 7. The length of the CDR3 is 14 residues. In nucleotides, the CDR3 is TGCGCCAGCAGTGAAGGCCAGGGGGTTGACATTCAGTACTTC. Translation gives CASSEGQGVDIQYF.

This rearrangement joins TRBV19 to TRBJ1-5; D is ambiguous. The CDR3 is made up of 15 amino acids. V lost 5 bases to trimming and J lost 0 bases, with 11 bases between them. Looked up from germline, CDR1 is LNHDA and CDR2 is SQIVND (reference sequence). The CDR3: CASSDTQYSNQPQHF. The CDR3, as DNA: TGTGCCAGTAGTGACACCCAGTATAGCAATCAGCCCCAGCATTTT.

The chain combines TRBV7-9 with TRBJ2-2; D is perhaps TRBD2 (5 bases). The CDR3 loop spans 14 amino acids. Germline lookup yields CDR1 SEHNR and CDR2 FQNEAQ (reference sequence). CDR3 residues: CGPERGLNAGELFF. The CDR3 coding sequence is TGTGGCCCTGAGCGAGGGTTGAATGCCGGGGAGCTGTTTTTT.

V gene TRBV19 combines with J gene TRBJ2-3; 8 nucleotides align to TRBD1. V trimming: 5 bases; J trimming: 4 bases; junction bases outside the gene matches: 17. This CDR3 contains 18 residues. Germline V gene lookup returns CDR1 LNHDA and CDR2 SQIVND (reference sequence). CDR3 sequence reads: CASSRQAVAGGLADTQYF. CDR3 sequence (DNA): TGTGCCAGTAGTCGCCAAGCGGTGGCAGGGGGCCTAGCAGATACGCAGTATTTT. The variable domain in full, completed from reference TRBV19 and TRBJ2-3, reads DGGITQSPKYLFRKEGQNVTLSCEQNLNHDAMYWYRQDPGQGLRLIYYSQIVNDFQKGDIAEGYSVSREKKESFPLTVTSAQKNPTAFYLCASSRQAVAGGLADTQYFGPGTRLTVL.